The source of this T cell receptor beta chain is a study of human T cells and chemical hapten exposure. As for the study in general: After 6 days, upper back 0.01% DPC patch tests were scored. Cases of alopecia areata, totalis or universalis occurred in a predominantly female patient group.

Study-wide points: With regard to DPC sensitization, TCRs above 1 in 1000 frequency did not change.

On this clonotype: Its specificity is not known.

This CDR3 contains 15 residues. V was pared by 0 bases and J by 7 bases, with 18 bases between. From germline, CDR1 is SQVTM and CDR2 ANQGSEA. Time point specified: patch test 1, 2 weeks after DPC sensitization. Indicated treatment: therapeutic diphenylcyclopropenone sensitization with weekly scalp DPC. How the authors handled the data: With a range of roughly 20,000 to 750,000, the median per sample was roughly 95,000 TCRs. TCRdb ran MiXCR on the RACE reads and lists one entry per CDR3 protein. The V and J calls reflect TCRdb's pipeline rather than the authors' work. The sample includes about 120,000 distinct CDR3 sequences, roughly an eighth of them seen just once.

The source material was whole blood, sampled in connection with sensitization to the hapten diphenylcyclopropenone (DPC). J is TRBJ2-5 and V is TRBV29-1; the D gene could be TRBD1 or TRBD2 (5 bases each). The TCR originated in a man between 18 and 29 years old with alopecia areata. Some clones in this sample may be carry-over from other donors' samples. The DNA of the CDR3 is TGCAGCGTTGAAGATAACGCTACTACTGGGGGGACCCAGTACTTC. It is translated as CSVEDNATTGGTQYF.